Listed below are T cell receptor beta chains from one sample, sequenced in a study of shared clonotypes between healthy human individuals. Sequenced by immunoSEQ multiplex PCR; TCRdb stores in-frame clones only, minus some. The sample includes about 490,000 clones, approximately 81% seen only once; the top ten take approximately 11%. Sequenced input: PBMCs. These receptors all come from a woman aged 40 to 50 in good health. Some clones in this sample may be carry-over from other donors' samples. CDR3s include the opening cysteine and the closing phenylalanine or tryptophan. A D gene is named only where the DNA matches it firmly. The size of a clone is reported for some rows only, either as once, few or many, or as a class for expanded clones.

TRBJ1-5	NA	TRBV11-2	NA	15	TGTGCCAGCAGCTTGGCTCCGGGGGGTCGGCAGCCCCAGCATTTT	CASSLAPGGRQPQHF
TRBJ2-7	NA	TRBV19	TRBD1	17	TGTGCCAGTAGTCCCCTCCCGGGACAGGGAACGCCCTACGAGCAGTACTTC	CASSPLPGQGTPYEQYF
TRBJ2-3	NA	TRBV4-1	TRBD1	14	TGCGCCAGCAGCCTACAGGGGGCCACAGATACGCAGTATTTT	CASSLQGATDTQYF
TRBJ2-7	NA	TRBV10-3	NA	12	TGTGCCATCAGTGAGGGAGGACTCGAGCAGTACTTC	CAISEGGLEQYF
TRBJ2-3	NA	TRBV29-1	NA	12	TGCAGCGTTTGGGGGGCACAGTATACGCAGTATTTT	CSVWGAQYTQYF
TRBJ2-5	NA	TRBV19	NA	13	TGTGCCAGTAGTACGACAGACCAAGAGACCCAGTACTTC	CASSTTDQETQYF
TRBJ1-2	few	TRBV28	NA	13	TGTGCCAGCAGTTTAGGCGGGGCCTATGGCTACACCTTC	CASSLGGAYGYTF
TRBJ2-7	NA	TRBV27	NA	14	TGTGCCAGTGGAGGGGGCCCTACGGGCTACGAGCAGTACTTC	CASGGGPTGYEQYF
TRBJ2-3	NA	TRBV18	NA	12	TGTGCCAGCTCACAGGAGAGGAATACGCAGTATTTT	CASSQERNTQYF
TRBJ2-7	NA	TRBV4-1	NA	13	TGCGCCAGCAGTCCCGGGGCAGCCTACGAGCAGTACTTC	CASSPGAAYEQYF
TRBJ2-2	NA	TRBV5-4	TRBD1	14	TGTGCCAGCAGCACAACAGGGGATACCGGGGAGCTGTTTTTT	CASSTTGDTGELFF
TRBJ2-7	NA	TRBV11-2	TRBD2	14	TGTGCCAGCAGCCTTAGCGGGACAAACTACGAGCAGTACTTC	CASSLSGTNYEQYF
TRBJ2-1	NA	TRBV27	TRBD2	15	TGTGCCAGCAGTTTCGGGGGGGCGGGGGCCAGTGAGCAGTTCTTC	CASSFGGAGASEQFF
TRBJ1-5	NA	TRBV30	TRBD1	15	TGTGCCTGGAGCCCATCGGACAGGGGGCATCAGCCCCAGCATTTT	CAWSPSDRGHQPQHF
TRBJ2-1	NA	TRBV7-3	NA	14	TGTGCCAGCAGCCCTGGCCCGGTGCACAATGAGCAGTTCTTC	CASSPGPVHNEQFF
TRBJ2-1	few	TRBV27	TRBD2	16	TGTGCCAGCAGATCTGCTAGCGGGAGCGCTTTCAATGAGCAGTTCTTC	CASRSASGSAFNEQFF
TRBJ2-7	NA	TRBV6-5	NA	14	TGTGCCAGCAGTTACGGAGGGGACCCCTACGAGCAGTACTTC	CASSYGGDPYEQYF
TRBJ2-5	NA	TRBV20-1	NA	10	TGCAGTGCTAAGGGGGAGACCCAGTACTTC	CSAKGETQYF
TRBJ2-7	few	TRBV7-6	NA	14	TGTGCCAGCAGCTTAAGGTACGGAACCTACGAGCAGTACTTC	CASSLRYGTYEQYF
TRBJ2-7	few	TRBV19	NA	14	TGTGCCAGTAGTGAGGAACGATTGTCCCACGAGCAGTACTTC	CASSEERLSHEQYF
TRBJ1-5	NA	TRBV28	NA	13	TGTGCCACCGAGTCCAGAGGGCGTCAGCCCCAGCATTTT	CATESRGRQPQHF
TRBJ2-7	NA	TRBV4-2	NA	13	TGTGCCAGCAGCCAAGATGGGGGGGCCGAGCAGTACTTC	CASSQDGGAEQYF
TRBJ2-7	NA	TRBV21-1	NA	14	TGTGCCACCAGCGATAGGACTAGCGGCTACGAGCAGTACTTC	CATSDRTSGYEQYF
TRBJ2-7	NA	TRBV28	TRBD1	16	TGTGCCAGCAGTCGACAGGGTGGGGTCCTTTGGAGCGAGCAGTACTTC	CASSRQGGVLWSEQYF
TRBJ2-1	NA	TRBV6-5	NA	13	TGTGCCAGCAGTTACGGAGGATACAATGAGCAGTTCTTC	CASSYGGYNEQFF
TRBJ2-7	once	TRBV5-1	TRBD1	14	TGCGCCAGCAGCACCGGACAGGGGGCATACGAGCAGTACTTC	CASSTGQGAYEQYF
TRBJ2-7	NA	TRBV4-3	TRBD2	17	TGCGCCAGCAGCCAAGGCTGGGGAGGGCCTTCCTCCTACGAGCAGTACTTC	CASSQGWGGPSSYEQYF
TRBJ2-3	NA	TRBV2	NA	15	TGTGCCAGCAGTCCTCTTGGAGGGGGGGCAGATACGCAGTATTTT	CASSPLGGGADTQYF
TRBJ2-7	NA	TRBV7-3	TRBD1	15	TGTGCCAGCAGCTGGGACAGGGGCCCTACCTACGAGCAGTACTTC	CASSWDRGPTYEQYF
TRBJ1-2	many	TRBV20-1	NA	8	TGCAGTGCTAGTGGCTACACCTTC	CSASGYTF
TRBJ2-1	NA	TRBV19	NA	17	TGTGCCAGTAGTATTTTGGGGGGATCAGGCTCCTACAATGAGCAGTTCTTC	CASSILGGSGSYNEQFF
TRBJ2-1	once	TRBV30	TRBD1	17	TGTGCCTGGAGTGTTGATCGGACAGGGAGGTCACACAATGAGCAGTTCTTC	CAWSVDRTGRSHNEQFF
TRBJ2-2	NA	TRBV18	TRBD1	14	TGTGCCAGCCCCCGACAGGGGAACACCGGGGAGCTGTTTTTT	CASPRQGNTGELFF
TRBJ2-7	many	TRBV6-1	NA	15	TGTGCCAGCAGTGAAGCGGGGACACGCTCCTACGAGCAGTACTTC	CASSEAGTRSYEQYF
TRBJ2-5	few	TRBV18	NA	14	TGTGCCAGCTCACCACCCGGCATTTCAGAGACCCAGTACTTC	CASSPPGISETQYF
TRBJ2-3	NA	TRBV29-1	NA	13	TGCAGCGTTGCCATGGGTAGCACAGATACGCAGTATTTT	CSVAMGSTDTQYF
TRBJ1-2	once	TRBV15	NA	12	TGTGCCACAAGCCAGGGACGGCATGGCTACACCTTC	CATSQGRHGYTF
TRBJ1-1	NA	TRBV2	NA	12	TGTGCCAGCAGTGTTTCAGGGGTTGAAGCTTTCTTT	CASSVSGVEAFF
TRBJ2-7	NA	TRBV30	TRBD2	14	TGTGCCGCCAAACTAGCGATAAGCTCCTACGAGCAGTACTTC	CAAKLAISSYEQYF
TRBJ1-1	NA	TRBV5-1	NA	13	TGCGCCAGCCAGGACGGGGTTAACACTGAAGCTTTCTTT	CASQDGVNTEAFF
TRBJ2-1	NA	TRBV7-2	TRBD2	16	TGTGCCAGCAGCGTTGGGCGGGGGGAACTCTACAATGAGCAGTTCTTC	CASSVGRGELYNEQFF